Listed below are T cell receptor beta chains from one sample, sequenced in a study of blood T cell repertoires in COVID-19. Libraries were prepared by immunoSEQ multiplex PCR; TCRdb keeps only in-frame clonotypes and omits some of them. The sample has 150,000 to 180,000 clones, 80% to 90% seen once. Sample: peripheral blood. The receptors derive from a woman aged 45-65 years with acute or convalescent COVID-19. The conserved cysteine and the conserved F or W are not part of the CDR3 here.

V gene: TRBV6-2/TRBV6-3
CDR3 protein: ASSWRELTGELF

V gene: TRBV6-5
CDR3 protein: ASSYGEVGYEQY

V gene: TRBV5-1
CDR3 protein: ASSRERDEQY

V gene: TRBV18
CDR3 protein: ASSPPRGRGPYEQY

V gene: TRBV10-3
CDR3 protein: AIRGDSTYGYT

V gene: TRBV28
CDR3 protein: ASTQGWTEAF

V gene: TRBV14
CDR3 protein: ASSLLGNAGEQY

V gene: TRBV5-4
CDR3 protein: ASSLVLAGGLNIQY

V gene: TRBV7-2
CDR3 protein: ASSIGSHLARGYT

V gene: TRBV7-2
CDR3 protein: ASSPQTGIADTQY

V gene: TRBV18
CDR3 protein: ASSPSGTDTQY

V gene: TRBV7-2
CDR3 protein: ASSFSGRAGTDTQY

V gene: TRBV4-3
CDR3 protein: ASSQEEGAGDLYGYT

V gene: TRBV2
CDR3 protein: ASTDTPTNYGYT

V gene: TRBV7-3
CDR3 protein: ASSLTRDRGNTGELF

V gene: TRBV9
CDR3 protein: ASSEGYNSPLH

V gene: TRBV2
CDR3 protein: ASSRDSNSPLH

V gene: TRBV4-2
CDR3 protein: ASSRDSNSYNSPLH

V gene: TRBV27
CDR3 protein: ASSQGQGLRGNTIY

V gene: TRBV3-1/TRBV3-2
CDR3 protein: ASSFDITEKLF

V gene: TRBV5-1
CDR3 protein: ASSWGQGSTEAF

V gene: TRBV5-4
CDR3 protein: ASRAGGTEAF